A selection of T cell receptor beta chains follows, all from one sample in a study of CD8+CD57+ T cells in acquired aplastic anemia. Using its own MiXCR run on the reads, TCRdb lists one record per CDR3 protein. The data show about 160,000 distinct CDR3 sequences, more than 45% seen once. The sample taken for sequencing was sorted CD4+, CD8+, or CD8+CD57+ T cells (not recorded which) from PBMCs. The source is a human donor with aplastic anemia. Both conserved end residues are part of each CDR3. D genes are given only for firm matches. Clone size, where shown, is once, few, many, or a class for clones that have expanded.

clone size,V gene,D gene,J gene,CDR3 DNA,CDR3 protein
.,TRBV10-1,.,TRBJ1-6,TGCGCCAGCAGTGAACAGGGTTATTCACCCCTCCACTTT,CASSEQGYSPLHF
.,TRBV9,.,TRBJ1-1,TGTGCCAGCAGCGTAGAGGGGGGCACTGAAGCTTTCTTT,CASSVEGGTEAFF
once,TRBV19,TRBD1,TRBJ2-7,TGTGCCAGTAGAGGGGACAGAGGGGGCGAGCAGTACTTC,CASRGDRGGEQYF
.,TRBV27,.,TRBJ1-4,TGTGCCAGCAGGCCGGGACACCGAAATGAAAAACTGTTTTTT,CASRPGHRNEKLFF
many,TRBV24-1,TRBD2,TRBJ2-5,TGTGCCACCAGTGATCCAGGACTAGCGGGAGGGGACGAGACCCAGTACTTC,CATSDPGLAGGDETQYF
.,TRBV7-9,TRBD1,TRBJ2-7,TGTGCCAGCAGCTTGGCAGGGACAGATTACGAGCAGTACTTC,CASSLAGTDYEQYF
many,TRBV7-2,.,TRBJ2-5,TGTGCCAGCAGTCGGGAGTTCCGAGAGACCCAGTACTTC,CASSREFRETQYF
.,TRBV2,.,TRBJ1-1,TGTGCCAGCAGTGTCACAGATACTGAAGCTTTCTTT,CASSVTDTEAFF
.,TRBV7-2,.,TRBJ2-7,TGTGCCAGCAGCTTTGTTCAGGGGGGGCAGTACGAGCAGTACTTC,CASSFVQGGQYEQYF
.,TRBV7-9,.,TRBJ2-2,TGTGCCAGCAGCTTGGAAGGCATCACCGGGGAGCTGTTTTTT,CASSLEGITGELFF
.,TRBV7-9,.,TRBJ2-7,TGTGCCAGCAGCTTACAGGAGGGGTACGAGCAGTACTTC,CASSLQEGYEQYF
.,TRBV6-1,.,TRBJ2-7,TGTGCCAGCAGCAGGGGCCAAGACTACGAGCAGTACTTC,CASSRGQDYEQYF
few,TRBV28,.,TRBJ2-3,TGTGCCAGCAGTTTTTACGCAGGCACAGATACGCAGTATTTT,CASSFYAGTDTQYF
.,TRBV3-1,TRBD2,TRBJ2-1,TGTGCCAGCAGCCAAGTCCTCACTAGCGGCTCCTACAATGAGCAGTTCTTC,CASSQVLTSGSYNEQFF
many,TRBV20-1,.,TRBJ2-5,TGCAGTGCTAGAGATCCAGTCCAGGGTGACGAGACCCAGTACTTC,CSARDPVQGDETQYF
.,TRBV25-1,.,TRBJ2-1,TGTGCCAGCGAGGGATCGGAGAGCTCCTACAATGAGCAGTTCTTC,CASEGSESSYNEQFF
.,TRBV7-8,.,TRBJ1-1,TGTGCCAGCAGCTTAGCGCCGGGTAACACTGAAGCTTTCTTT,CASSLAPGNTEAFF
many,TRBV20-1,.,TRBJ2-1,TGCAGTGCCCCGCCGACGCCGAAACACCAAAATGAGCAGTTCTTC,CSAPPTPKHQNEQFF
few,TRBV6-1,.,TRBJ1-5,TGTGCCAGTTTAAGAGGTGGCAATCAGCCCCAGCATTTT,CASLRGGNQPQHF
many,TRBV19,TRBD1,TRBJ1-3,TGTGCCAGTAATCCACAGGGGACTGGAAACACCATATATTTT,CASNPQGTGNTIYF
few,TRBV18,TRBD1,TRBJ2-7,TGTGCCAGCTCACCTGGGGACAGTGACACCTACGAGCAGTACTTC,CASSPGDSDTYEQYF
.,TRBV15,TRBD1,TRBJ2-7,TGTGCCACCGGGACAGAAGTTTCCTACGAGCAGTACTTC,CATGTEVSYEQYF
few,TRBV18,.,TRBJ2-7,TGTGCCAGCTCTTCGAAACAGGGTTTTCAGTACTTC,CASSSKQGFQYF
.,TRBV20-1,TRBD2,TRBJ2-5,TGCAGTGCTAGAGCCACTGGACTAGCGGGAGCGAGGGAGACCCAGTACTTC,CSARATGLAGARETQYF
.,TRBV7-3,.,TRBJ1-2,TGTGCCAGCAGTATAGGGGTCTATGGCTACACCTTC,CASSIGVYGYTF
.,TRBV6-1,.,TRBJ1-5,TGTGCCAGCAGTGAATTGGAAGATAGCAATCAGCCCCAGCATTTT,CASSELEDSNQPQHF
many,TRBV7-3,.,TRBJ2-3,TGTGCCAGCACGTTAGGGGGTTGGGCAGATACGCAGTATTTT,CASTLGGWADTQYF
many,TRBV7-7,TRBD2,TRBJ2-5,TGTGCCAGCAGCTCAGAACGGGAGGAACGGGAGACCCAGTACTTC,CASSSEREERETQYF
once,TRBV7-2,.,TRBJ2-7,TGTGCCAGCAGCTTAGGTTGGGACGGTACCTACGAGCAGTACTTC,CASSLGWDGTYEQYF
many,TRBV27,.,TRBJ2-1,TGTGCCAGCAGCCCAATGCAAGCGGGCTACAATGAGCAGTTCTTC,CASSPMQAGYNEQFF
many,TRBV7-2,.,TRBJ1-6,TGTGCCAGCAGCTCCGGTAGCATAGGATCACCCCTCCACTTT,CASSSGSIGSPLHF
.,TRBV15,.,TRBJ1-5,TGTGCCACCAGCAGAGATCTGGGGCAGGGCTGGGCCCAGCATTTT,CATSRDLGQGWAQHF
many,TRBV7-9,TRBD1,TRBJ1-6,TGTGCCAGCAGCCCGGGACAGTTTAATTCACCCCTCCACTTT,CASSPGQFNSPLHF
.,TRBV28,TRBD1,TRBJ1-2,TGTGCCAGCCGACAGGGCTTTAACGGCTACACCTTC,CASRQGFNGYTF
.,TRBV2,.,TRBJ1-1,TGTGCCAGCAGTGAAGGAGACGTAGGCACTGAAGCTTTCTTT,CASSEGDVGTEAFF
many,TRBV5-4,TRBD1,TRBJ2-5,TGTGCCAGCAGCTGGGTTACAGGGGGCGAAGAGACCCAGTACTTC,CASSWVTGGEETQYF
.,TRBV24-1,TRBD2,TRBJ2-5,TGTGCCACCAGTGGTCCTCAGGGACTAGTGTCACTAGAGACCCAGTACTTC,CATSGPQGLVSLETQYF
once,TRBV9,.,TRBJ1-3,TGTGCCAGCAGCGTAGAAACAGCTGGAAACACCATATATTTT,CASSVETAGNTIYF
few,TRBV24-1,.,TRBJ2-2,TGTGCCACTGCATCAGGGACGAATCCCGGGGAGCTGTTTTTT,CATASGTNPGELFF
.,TRBV2,.,TRBJ1-1,TGTGCCAGCAGTGTTTTATGGTCGGGAGATACTGAAGCTTTCTTT,CASSVLWSGDTEAFF
.,TRBV7-3,.,TRBJ2-3,TGTGCCAGCAGCTCCCTGGCGGGGACAGATACGCAGTATTTT,CASSSLAGTDTQYF
few,TRBV2,TRBD2,TRBJ2-5,TGTGCCAGCAGTGCTGCGGGACTAGTAAAAGAGACCCAGTACTTC,CASSAAGLVKETQYF
.,TRBV7-9,.,TRBJ1-3,TGTGCCAGCAGCTCGGCAAGGGCCAACACCATATATTTT,CASSSARANTIYF
many,TRBV10-3,TRBD2,TRBJ2-2,TGTGCCATCTTTAGCGGGGGGGCACAGGGGGAGCTGTTTTTT,CAIFSGGAQGELFF
many,TRBV10-3,.,TRBJ2-1,TGTGCCATCAGCATTGGGACGGGTGGGAATGAGCAGTTCTTC,CAISIGTGGNEQFF
.,TRBV29-1,.,TRBJ1-2,TGCAGCGTCCGGGGTGAGGACTATGGCTACACCTTC,CSVRGEDYGYTF
.,TRBV6-2/TRBV6-3,TRBD1,TRBJ1-6,TGTGCCAGCAGTTACCAACAGGACAGGGCGGGGAATCCACCCCTCCACTTT,CASSYQQDRAGNPPLHF
many,TRBV10-3,.,TRBJ2-1,TGTGCCAGCCGGGGGGAAAGGGACACCATCTACAATGAGCAGTTCTTC,CASRGERDTIYNEQFF
many,TRBV7-3,.,TRBJ2-5,TGTGCCAGCAGCTCCCCCGGGACGGAGGAAGAGACCCAGTACTTC,CASSSPGTEEETQYF
.,TRBV24-1,.,TRBJ1-5,TGTGCCACCAGTGGCGTTAGCAATCAGCCCCAGCATTTT,CATSGVSNQPQHF
.,TRBV2,.,TRBJ2-5,TGTGCCAGCGGTACCCAGTACTTC,CASGTQYF
many,TRBV12-3/TRBV12-4,TRBD1,TRBJ1-2,TGTGCCAGCAGTGAAGGGACAGGGTTCGATGGCTACACCTTC,CASSEGTGFDGYTF
.,TRBV3-1,.,TRBJ2-7,TGTGCCAGCAGTCGCGGGCCGCAACGGCCCTACGAGCAGTACTTC,CASSRGPQRPYEQYF
.,TRBV5-1,TRBD1,TRBJ2-7,TGCGCCAGCAGCTTGGGAACAGGGGGTATCCACGAGCAGTACTTC,CASSLGTGGIHEQYF
.,TRBV20-1,TRBD2,TRBJ2-5,TGCAGTGCCATACAGTCCGGACTAGCGCCACAAGAGACCCAGTACTTC,CSAIQSGLAPQETQYF
.,TRBV7-7,TRBD1,TRBJ2-5,TGTGCTAGCAGCTGGGACAGGGATGGCGAGACCCAGTACTTC,CASSWDRDGETQYF
.,TRBV4-2,TRBD1,TRBJ1-2,TGTGCCAGCAGCCCAACCGGGACAGGGGTGTCGTCCTCGCTTGGCTACACCTTC,CASSPTGTGVSSSLGYTF